This TCR beta chain emerged from a study of blood T cell repertoires in COVID-19 (dated by TCRdb to the early 2020s). Study-level background: Samples from collaborators originated in the United States, Italy and Spain and spanned both the acute and convalescent phases of COVID-19. The material from the prospective study consisted of cDNA or gDNA derived from T cells, B-cell-depleted T cells, or PBMCs. Subjects who had been exposed to COVID-19, were actively infected with it, or had recovered from it provided the deeply sampled blood TCRbeta repertoires that made up the dataset. The repertoires were released in a freely available public database meant as a resource for research on the immune response to SARS-CoV-2. Samples were obtained from the ongoing ImmuneRACE study (first 160 participants) and from approximately 1,200 subjects provided by 6 global collaborators. Sample metadata almost always included a de-identified subject ID, COVID-19 status, age in years and sex. Where available, HLA class I and class II types were taken from metadata supplied by the sample provider and were not determined by assay-based typing. The research as a whole found: The quantity of clinical and demographic metadata differed by source and by participant and was supplied without curation.

Each collaborating institution followed its own protocols to collect whole blood in K2EDTA tubes. For TCRbeta analysis, collaborators shipped samples as frozen whole blood, isolated PBMCs, or DNA extracted from either of those sample types. With respect to this clone: The specificity of this receptor is unknown. It has no much larger one-base neighbor in the sample; base qualities were not kept.

Compared with germline, V lacks 4 bases and J lacks 7 bases; bases without a gene match: 9. Taken from the germline V gene, the CDR1 and CDR2 loops are SGHAT and FQNNGV. The CDR3 numbers 16 residues from cysteine through phenylalanine. The only DNA kept is the CDR3, 48 bases in frame from the first base. TCRbeta CDR3 regions were amplified from genomic DNA by means of the immunoSEQ Assay, a bias-controlled multiplex PCR. Per the original workflow: The number of nucleated cells in each sample was estimated from the amplification of reference gene primers within the assay. To quantify the absolute abundance of each unique TCRbeta CDR3 rearrangement, sequence reads were collapsed and filtered. For each sample, productive Simpson clonality was calculated by taking the square root of Simpson's diversity index across productive rearrangements. TCRdb took over this immuneACCESS table, retaining in-frame rearrangements with V and J assigned. Such tables are incomplete; in checked studies, under half of the missing clones stem from an unresolved V gene, and the remainder is unexplained. The DNA gave D and trimming, while V, J and clone size come from that table. Present in this sample are some 250,000 clones, 88% of which were seen just once. Jointly, the top ten make up roughly 0.8% of the sample.

This clonotype was sampled from a woman under 40 with acute or convalescent COVID-19. Sequenced material: peripheral blood. The chain uses TRBV11-2 and TRBJ2-1; 11 of the junction bases match TRBD1. The CDR3 has the sequence CASSSPGQGAGNEQFF. The sequenced DNA: TGTGCCAGCAGCTCCCCAGGACAGGGGGCTGGTAATGAGCAGTTCTTC. With the rest looked up from the reference TRBV11-2 and TRBJ2-1 genes rather than sequenced, the full variable domain is EAGVAQSPRYKIIEKRQSVAFWCNPISGHATLYWYQQILGQGPKLLIQFQNNGVVDDSQLPKDRFSAERLKGVDSTLKIQPAKLEDSAVYLCASSSPGQGAGNEQFFGPGTRLTVL.